This T cell receptor (beta chain) appears in the sequencing data of a study of vaccination and CD4 T cells after COVID-19. As for the study in general: Overlapping SARS-CoV-2, HCoV-NL63, HCoV-OC43 and HCoV-229E spike peptides stimulated the cells.

This clonotype was observed a few times. Its antigen is unidentified. V shed 7 bases and J shed 1 base, with 13 bases lying between them. CDR3 length: 14 residues. The germline gives CDR1 SEHNR, CDR2 FQNEAQ (reference sequence). Notes on the study in general: From around 19 to 38, the median of SARS-CoV-2-reactive clonotypes rose without reaching significance.

Treatment: roughly 10-day PBMC culture with coronavirus spike peptide pools or control peptides (ViraFEST assay). Peptide pool stimulation in ViraFEST expanded antigen-specific T cells, whose TCRs were then sequenced. Half the growth medium was swapped for new IL-2 medium on days 3 and 7. The Oncomine TCR Beta short-read assay was what sequenced the DNA obtained from cultured CD4+ T cells. MiXCR was run by TCRdb on the PCR reads, yielding one entry per CDR3 protein. Of approximately 12,000 distinct CDR3 sequences listed, roughly 33% are singletons. Sequencing input: cultured CD4+ T cells from blood. This chain uses TRBV7-9 with TRBJ2-5; D not resolved. This TCR derives from a human donor with COVID-19. The CDR3 loop reads CASTLGEIQETQYF. CDR3 DNA sequence: TGTGCCAGCACCCTCGGAGAGATCCAAGAGACCCAGTACTTC.